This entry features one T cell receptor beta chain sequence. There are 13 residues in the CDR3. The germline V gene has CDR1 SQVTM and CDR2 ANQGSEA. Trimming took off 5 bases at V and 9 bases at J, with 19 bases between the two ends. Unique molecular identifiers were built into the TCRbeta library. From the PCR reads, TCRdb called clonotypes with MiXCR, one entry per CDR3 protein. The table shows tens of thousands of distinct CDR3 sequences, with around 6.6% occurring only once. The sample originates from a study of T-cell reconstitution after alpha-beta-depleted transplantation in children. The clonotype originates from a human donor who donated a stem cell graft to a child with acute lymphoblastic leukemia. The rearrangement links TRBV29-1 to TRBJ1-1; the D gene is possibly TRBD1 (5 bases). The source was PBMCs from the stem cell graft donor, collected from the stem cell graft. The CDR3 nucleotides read TGCAGCGTTTCCCCGGGGACGCTGAGTCAAGCTTTCTTT. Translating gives CSVSPGTLSQAFF.